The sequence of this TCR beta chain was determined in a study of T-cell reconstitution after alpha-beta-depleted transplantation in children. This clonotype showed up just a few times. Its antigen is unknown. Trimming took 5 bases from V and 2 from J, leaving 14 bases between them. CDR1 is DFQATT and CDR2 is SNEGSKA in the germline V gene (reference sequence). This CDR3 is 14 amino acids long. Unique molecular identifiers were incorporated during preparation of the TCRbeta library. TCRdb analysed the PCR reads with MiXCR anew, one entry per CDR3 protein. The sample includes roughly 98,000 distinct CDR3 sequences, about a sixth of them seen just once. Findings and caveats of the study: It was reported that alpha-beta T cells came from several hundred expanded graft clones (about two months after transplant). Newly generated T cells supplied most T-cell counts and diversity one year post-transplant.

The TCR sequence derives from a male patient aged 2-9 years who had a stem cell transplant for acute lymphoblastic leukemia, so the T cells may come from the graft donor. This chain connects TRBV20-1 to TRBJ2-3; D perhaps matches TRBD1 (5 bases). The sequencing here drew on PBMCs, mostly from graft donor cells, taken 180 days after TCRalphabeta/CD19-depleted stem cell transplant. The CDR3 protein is CSAPTKGPTDTQYF. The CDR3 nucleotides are TGCAGTGCTCCCACGAAGGGGCCCACAGATACGCAGTATTTT.